Here is one T cell receptor (beta chain) with its context. These data originate in a study of blood T cell repertoires in COVID-19. The overall study: The samples span acute and convalescent COVID-19 from the United States, Italy and Spain.

In the source study's methods: Amplification from reference gene primers served as the basis for estimated nucleated cell counts. Profiling relied on immunoSEQ multiplex PCR, and the TCRdb table lists in-frame clones only, not all of them. The V and J calls and clone size come from that table; D and trimming were worked out from the DNA. The table lists roughly 250,000 clones, roughly nine tenths of them singletons. Sequencing was done on a sample of peripheral blood. The sequence derives from a man aged 55 to 70 who had recovered from COVID-19.

CDR3 DNA sequence: TGTGCCAGCAGCGTTCAGGGATCGGGTACTGGAGAGACCCAGTACTTC. It codes for CASSVQGSGTGETQYF. This chain connects TRBV9 to TRBJ2-5, with D perhaps matching TRBD1 (5 bases). The CDR3 length is 16 residues. With 2 bases removed from V and 4 bases from J, the gap between germline ends came to 18 bases. Per germline, CDR1 SGDLS and CDR2 YYNGEE.